This section outlines one T cell receptor (beta chain) sequence together with its context. Trimming left V 0 bases short and J 4 bases short, with 12 bases between. The CDR3 covers 15 residues. Germline V gene sequence: CDR1 SGHKS, CDR2 YYEKEE (reference sequence). The sample originates from a study of blood T cell repertoires in COVID-19. Study as a whole: The United States, Italy and Spain were the sources of the acute and convalescent COVID-19 samples.

Authors' methods: Amplification from reference gene primers served as the basis for estimated nucleated cell counts. Sequencing used immunoSEQ multiplex PCR; TCRdb keeps in-frame clones, though not all of them. V and J calls and clone size are those listed in that table; D and trimming were worked out from the DNA. The repertoire holds around 150,000 clones, with about 80% as singletons. What was sequenced was peripheral blood. The origin of this receptor is a woman aged 80 or over with acute or convalescent COVID-19. This chain links TRBV5-5 with TRBJ2-3; tentative D call: TRBD2 (5 bases). The CDR3 nucleotides are TGTGCCAGCAGCTTGGTAGCGATGGTGCCAGATACGCAGTATTTT. It specifies CASSLVAMVPDTQYF.